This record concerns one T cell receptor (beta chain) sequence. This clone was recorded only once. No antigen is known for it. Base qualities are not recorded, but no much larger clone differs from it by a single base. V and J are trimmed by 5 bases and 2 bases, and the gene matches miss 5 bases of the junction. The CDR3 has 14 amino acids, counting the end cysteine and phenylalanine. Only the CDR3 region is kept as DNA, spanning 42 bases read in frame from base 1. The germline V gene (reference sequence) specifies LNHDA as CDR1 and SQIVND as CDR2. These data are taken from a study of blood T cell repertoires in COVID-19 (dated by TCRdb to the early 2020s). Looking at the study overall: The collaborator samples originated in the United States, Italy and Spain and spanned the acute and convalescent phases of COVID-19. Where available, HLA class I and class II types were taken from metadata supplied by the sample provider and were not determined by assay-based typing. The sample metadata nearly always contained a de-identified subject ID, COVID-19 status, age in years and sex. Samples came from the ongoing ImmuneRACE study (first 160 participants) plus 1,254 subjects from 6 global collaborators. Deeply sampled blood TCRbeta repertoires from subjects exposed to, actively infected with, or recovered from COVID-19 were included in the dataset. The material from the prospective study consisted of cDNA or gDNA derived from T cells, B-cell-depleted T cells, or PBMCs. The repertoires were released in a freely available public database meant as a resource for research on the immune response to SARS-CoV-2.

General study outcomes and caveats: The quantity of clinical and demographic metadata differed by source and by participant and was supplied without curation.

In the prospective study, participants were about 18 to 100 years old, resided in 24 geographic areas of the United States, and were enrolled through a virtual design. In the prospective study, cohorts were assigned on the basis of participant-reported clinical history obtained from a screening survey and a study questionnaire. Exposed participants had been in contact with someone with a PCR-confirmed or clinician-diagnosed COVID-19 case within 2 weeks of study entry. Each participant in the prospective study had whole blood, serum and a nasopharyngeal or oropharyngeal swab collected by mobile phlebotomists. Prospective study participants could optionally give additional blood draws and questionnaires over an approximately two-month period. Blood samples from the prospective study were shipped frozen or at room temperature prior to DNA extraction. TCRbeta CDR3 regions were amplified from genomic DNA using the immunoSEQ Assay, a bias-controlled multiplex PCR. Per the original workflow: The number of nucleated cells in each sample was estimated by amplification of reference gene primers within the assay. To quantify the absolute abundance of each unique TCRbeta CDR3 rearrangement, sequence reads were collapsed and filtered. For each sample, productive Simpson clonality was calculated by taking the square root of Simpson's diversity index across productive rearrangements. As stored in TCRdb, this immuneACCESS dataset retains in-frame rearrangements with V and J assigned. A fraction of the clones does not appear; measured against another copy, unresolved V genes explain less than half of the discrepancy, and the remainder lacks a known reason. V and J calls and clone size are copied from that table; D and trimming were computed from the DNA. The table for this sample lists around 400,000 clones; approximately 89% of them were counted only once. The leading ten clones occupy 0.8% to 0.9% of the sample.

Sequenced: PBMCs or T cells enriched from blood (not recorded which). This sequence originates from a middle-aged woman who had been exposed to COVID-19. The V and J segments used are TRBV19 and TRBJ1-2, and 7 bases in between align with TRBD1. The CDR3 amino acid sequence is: CASSPGTVNYGYTF. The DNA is TGTGCCAGTAGTCCGGGGACAGTCAACTATGGCTACACCTTC.